This is a list of T cell receptor beta chains from one sample in a study of patients and donors after allogeneic stem cell transplantation. TCRdb reprocessed the RT-PCR reads via MiXCR and lists one record per CDR3 protein. Found here are 150,000 to 200,000 distinct CDR3 sequences, roughly 31% of them singletons; the top ten hold about 3.3%. The material sequenced was blood, either unsorted or a sorted T cell fraction (not recorded which). These receptors originate from a human donor who was either an allogeneic HSCT recipient or a stem cell or donor lymphocyte infusion donor (not recorded which). It is not recorded whose cells these are; they may come from a transplant donor. Both conserved end residues are part of each CDR3. D genes are given only for firm matches. Rows may omit the clone size; those that give it use once, few, many or a size class.

>.|TRBJ2-7|TRBV7-9|16|TRBD2
TGTGCCAGCAGCTTAGCGCTCACTAGCGCTTACTACGAGCAGTACTTC
CASSLALTSAYYEQYF
>.|TRBJ2-7|TRBV15|15|.
TGTGCCACCAGCAGAGATCTGGGGAGAGGGAACGAGCAGTACTTC
CATSRDLGRGNEQYF
>.|TRBJ1-5|TRBV5-8|16|TRBD1
TGTGCCAGCAGCTCCTGGACAGGACATAGCAATCAGCCCCAGCATTTT
CASSSWTGHSNQPQHF
>.|TRBJ1-1|TRBV12-3/TRBV12-4|13|.
TGTGCCAGCAGTTTGGAGATGAACACTGAATCTTTCTTT
CASSLEMNTESFF
>few|TRBJ1-4|TRBV28|14|.
TGTGCCAGCAGTTTAAGAGAAGCTAATGAAAAACTGTTTTTT
CASSLREANEKLFF
>.|TRBJ2-7|TRBV20-1|16|.
TGCAGTGCTAGAGATCAATCAACAGGGAGAAATTACGAGCAGTACTTC
CSARDQSTGRNYEQYF
>.|TRBJ2-1|TRBV7-8|16|TRBD1
TGTGCCAGCAGCTTTTGGGGACAGGGAGGCTACAATGAGCAGTTCTTC
CASSFWGQGGYNEQFF
>.|TRBJ2-7|TRBV19|9|.
TGCGTGCCTAGGTACGAGCAGTACTTC
CVPRYEQYF
>.|TRBJ2-3|TRBV12-3/TRBV12-4|15|.
TGTGCCAGCAGTTTAGTCCCTCCTAGCACAGATACGCAGTATTTT
CASSLVPPSTDTQYF
>.|TRBJ2-5|TRBV12-3/TRBV12-4|13|.
TGTGCCAGCAGTTTGCACATCCAAGAGACCCAGTACTTC
CASSLHIQETQYF
>.|TRBJ2-7|TRBV20-1|15|.
TGCAGTGCTAGAGACCTCCCCGGACGTTCCTACGAGCAGTACTTC
CSARDLPGRSYEQYF
>few|TRBJ1-1|TRBV5-5|16|.
TGTGCCAGCAGCGAGGGTCACAGTGCAACAAGGACTGAAGCTTTCTTT
CASSEGHSATRTEAFF
>few|TRBJ1-1|TRBV9|15|TRBD1
TGTGCCAGCAGCGAAGGGACAGGGGGGACCACTGAAGCTTTCTTT
CASSEGTGGTTEAFF
>few|TRBJ1-5|TRBV25-1|14|.
TGTGCCAGCAGTGAACTATATAGCAATCAGCCCCAGCATTTT
CASSELYSNQPQHF
>.|TRBJ2-2|TRBV12-3/TRBV12-4|15|.
TGTGCCAGCAGTTTAGCGGCAGGTTCCACCGGGGAGCTGTTTTTT
CASSLAAGSTGELFF
>many|TRBJ1-6|TRBV5-1|15|TRBD1
TGCGCCAGCAGCCCGGGACAGAGAACCAATTCACCCCTCCACTTT
CASSPGQRTNSPLHF
>.|TRBJ1-6|TRBV7-2|15|.
TGTGCCAGCAGCCCACGACAAGGGGTAACCTCACCCCTCCACTTT
CASSPRQGVTSPLHF
>few|TRBJ2-7|TRBV12-3/TRBV12-4|14|TRBD1
TGTGCCAGCAGTACCAACAGGGGAAAGGGCGAGCAGTACTTC
CASSTNRGKGEQYF
>.|TRBJ2-2|TRBV10-3|14|TRBD2
TGTGCCGTCACAGGACTAGCGGGACCCGGGGAGCTGTTTTTT
CAVTGLAGPGELFF
>.|TRBJ2-7|TRBV9|16|.
TGTGCCAGCAGCGTAGGGGGTCGAGACTTTGGCTACGAGCAGTACTTC
CASSVGGRDFGYEQYF
>.|TRBJ1-2|TRBV6-5|16|TRBD1
TGTGCCAGCAGTTACTCGGCAGGGGGCTTCCTCTATGGCTACACCTTC
CASSYSAGGFLYGYTF
>few|TRBJ1-2|TRBV12-3/TRBV12-4|16|TRBD1
TGTGCCAGCAGGGCCTGGGGACAGGGGGCGAACTATGGCTACACCTTC
CASRAWGQGANYGYTF